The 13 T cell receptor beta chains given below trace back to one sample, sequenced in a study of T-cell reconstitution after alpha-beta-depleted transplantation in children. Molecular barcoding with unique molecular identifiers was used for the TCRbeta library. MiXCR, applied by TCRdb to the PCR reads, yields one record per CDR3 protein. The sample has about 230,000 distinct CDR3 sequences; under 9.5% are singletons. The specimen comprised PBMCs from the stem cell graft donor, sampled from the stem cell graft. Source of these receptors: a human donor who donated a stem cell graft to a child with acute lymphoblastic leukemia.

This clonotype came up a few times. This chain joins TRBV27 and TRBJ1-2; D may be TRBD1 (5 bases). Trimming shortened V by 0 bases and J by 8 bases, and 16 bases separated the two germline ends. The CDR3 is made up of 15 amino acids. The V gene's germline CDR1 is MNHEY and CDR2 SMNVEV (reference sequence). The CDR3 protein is CASSLSGGPRTGYTF. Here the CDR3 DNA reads TGTGCCAGCAGTTTATCGGGGGGACCTCGAACGGGCTACACCTTC.

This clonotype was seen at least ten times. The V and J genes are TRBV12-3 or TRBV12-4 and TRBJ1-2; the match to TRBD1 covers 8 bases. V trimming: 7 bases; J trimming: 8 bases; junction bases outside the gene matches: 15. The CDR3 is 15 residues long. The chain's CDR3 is CASTSTETGDRGYTF. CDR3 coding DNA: TGTGCCAGCACCTCTACCGAGACAGGGGACCGCGGCTACACCTTC.

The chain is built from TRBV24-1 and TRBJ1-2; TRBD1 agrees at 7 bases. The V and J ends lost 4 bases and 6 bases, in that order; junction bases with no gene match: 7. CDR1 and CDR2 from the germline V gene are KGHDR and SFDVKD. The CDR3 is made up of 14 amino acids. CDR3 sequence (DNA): TGTGCCACCAGTGACCGGACAGGTTCGAATGGCTACACCTTC. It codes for CATSDRTGSNGYTF.

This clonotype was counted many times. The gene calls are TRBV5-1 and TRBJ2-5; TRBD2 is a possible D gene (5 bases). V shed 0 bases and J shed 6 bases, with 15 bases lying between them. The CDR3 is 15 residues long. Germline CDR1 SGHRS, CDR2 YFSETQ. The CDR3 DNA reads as TGCGCCAGCAGCTTGGCGCCGGCTAGCAAGCAGACCCAGTACTTC. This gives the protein CASSLAPASKQTQYF.

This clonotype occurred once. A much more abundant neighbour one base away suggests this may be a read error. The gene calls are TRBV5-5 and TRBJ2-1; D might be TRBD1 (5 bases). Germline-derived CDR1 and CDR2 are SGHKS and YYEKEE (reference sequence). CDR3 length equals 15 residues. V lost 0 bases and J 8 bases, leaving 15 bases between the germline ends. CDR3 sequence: CASSLDQGTFYEQFF. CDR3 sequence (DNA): TGTGCCAGCAGCTTGGACCAGGGAACGTTCTATGAGCAGTTCTTC.

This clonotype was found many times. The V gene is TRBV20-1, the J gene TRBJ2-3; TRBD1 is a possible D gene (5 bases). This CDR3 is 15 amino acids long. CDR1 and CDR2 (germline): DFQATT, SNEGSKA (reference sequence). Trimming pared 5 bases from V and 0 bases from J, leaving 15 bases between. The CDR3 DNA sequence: TGCAGTGCTGAATGGCGACAGACTAGCACAGATACGCAGTATTTT. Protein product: CSAEWRQTSTDTQYF.

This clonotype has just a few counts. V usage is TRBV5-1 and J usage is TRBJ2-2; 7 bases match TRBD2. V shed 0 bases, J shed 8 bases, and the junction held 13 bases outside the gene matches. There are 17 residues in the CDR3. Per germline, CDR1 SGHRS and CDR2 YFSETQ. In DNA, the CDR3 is TGCGCCAGCAGCTTGGCCATCGTGACTAGCTTGTCTGGGGAGCTGTTTTTT. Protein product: CASSLAIVTSLSGELFF.

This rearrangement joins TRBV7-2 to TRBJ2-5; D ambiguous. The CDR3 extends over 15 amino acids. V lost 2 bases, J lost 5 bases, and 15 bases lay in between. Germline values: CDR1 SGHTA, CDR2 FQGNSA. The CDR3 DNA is TGTGCCAGCAGCTTAAATCGTTTAGTAGGGGAGACCCAGTACTTC. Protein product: CASSLNRLVGETQYF.

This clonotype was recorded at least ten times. The CDR3 region has the DNA TGTGCCAGCAGTTCCTGGGACTCCTACGAGCAGTACTTC. This translates into CASSSWDSYEQYF. The chain joins TRBV27 to TRBJ2-7; D not certain. The CDR3 has 13 amino acids. Germline V gives CDR1 MNHEY, CDR2 SMNVEV (reference sequence). V gave up 4 bases and J gave up 0 bases, with 7 bases separating them.

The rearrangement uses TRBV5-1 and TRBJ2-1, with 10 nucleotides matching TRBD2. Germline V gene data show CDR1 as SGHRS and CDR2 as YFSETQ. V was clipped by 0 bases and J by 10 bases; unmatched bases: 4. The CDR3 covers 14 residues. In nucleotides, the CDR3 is TGCGCCAGCAGCTTGGGGCTAGCGGGGGTCGAGCAGTTCTTC. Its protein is CASSLGLAGVEQFF.

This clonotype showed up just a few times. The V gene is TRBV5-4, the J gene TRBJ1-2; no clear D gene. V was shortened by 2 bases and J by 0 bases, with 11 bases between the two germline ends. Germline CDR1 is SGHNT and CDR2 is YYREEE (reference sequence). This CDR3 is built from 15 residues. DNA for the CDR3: TGTGCCAGCAGCTTTGTTACTGATCCTAACTATGGCTACACCTTC. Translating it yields CASSFVTDPNYGYTF.

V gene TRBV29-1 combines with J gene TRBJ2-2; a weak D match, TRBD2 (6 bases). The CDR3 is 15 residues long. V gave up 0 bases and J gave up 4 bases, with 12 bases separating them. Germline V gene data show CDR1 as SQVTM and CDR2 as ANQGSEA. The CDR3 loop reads CSVEDGGRATGELFF. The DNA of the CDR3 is TGCAGCGTTGAAGACGGGGGACGGGCCACCGGGGAGCTGTTTTTT.

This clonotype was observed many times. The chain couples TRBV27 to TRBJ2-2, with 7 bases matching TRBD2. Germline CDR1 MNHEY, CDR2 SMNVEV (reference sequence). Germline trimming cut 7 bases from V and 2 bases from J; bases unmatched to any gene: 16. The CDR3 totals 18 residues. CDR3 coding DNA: TGTGCCAGCAAAAAAGGATTGTGGGGGACTAAAAACACCGGGGAGCTGTTTTTT. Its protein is CASKKGLWGTKNTGELFF.